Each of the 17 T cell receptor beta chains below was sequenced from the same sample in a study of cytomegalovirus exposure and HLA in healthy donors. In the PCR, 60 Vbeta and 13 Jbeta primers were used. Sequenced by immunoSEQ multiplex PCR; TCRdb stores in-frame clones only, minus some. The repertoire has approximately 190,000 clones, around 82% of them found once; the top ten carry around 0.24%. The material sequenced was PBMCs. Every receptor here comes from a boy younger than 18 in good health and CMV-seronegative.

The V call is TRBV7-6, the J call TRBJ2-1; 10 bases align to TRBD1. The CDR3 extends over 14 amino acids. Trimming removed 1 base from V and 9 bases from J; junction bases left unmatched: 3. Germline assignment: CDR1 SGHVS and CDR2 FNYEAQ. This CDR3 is CASSLGTGGGEQFF. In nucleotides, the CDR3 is TGTGCCAGCAGCTTAGGGACAGGGGGTGGTGAGCAGTTCTTC. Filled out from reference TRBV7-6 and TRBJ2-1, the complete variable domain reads GAGVSQSPRYKVTKRGQDVALRCDPISGHVSLYWYRQALGQGPEFLTYFNYEAQQDKSGLPNDRFSAERPEGSISTLTIQRTEQRDSAMYRCASSLGTGGGEQFFGPGTRLTVL.

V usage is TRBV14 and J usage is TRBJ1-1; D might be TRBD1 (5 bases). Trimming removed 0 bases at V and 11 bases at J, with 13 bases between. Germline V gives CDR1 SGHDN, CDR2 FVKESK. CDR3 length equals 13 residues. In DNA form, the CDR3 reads TGTGCCAGCAGCCAAGATGGTCCGGACATTGCTTTCTTT. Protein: CASSQDGPDIAFF.

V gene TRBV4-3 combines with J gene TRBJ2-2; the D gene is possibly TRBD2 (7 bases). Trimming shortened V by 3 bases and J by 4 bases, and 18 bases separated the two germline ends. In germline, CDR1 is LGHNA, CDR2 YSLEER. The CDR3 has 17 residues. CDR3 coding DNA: TGCGCCAGCAGCCACCCGGGGGGCTCCGGGGGCACCGGGGAGCTGTTTTTT. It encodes CASSHPGGSGGTGELFF.

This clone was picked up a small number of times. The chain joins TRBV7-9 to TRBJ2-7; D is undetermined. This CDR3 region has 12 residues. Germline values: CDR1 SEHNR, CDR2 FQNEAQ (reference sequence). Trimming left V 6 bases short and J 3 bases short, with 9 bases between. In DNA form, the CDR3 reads TGTGCCAGCAGTGACGGGTACTACGAGCAGTACTTC. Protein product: CASSDGYYEQYF.

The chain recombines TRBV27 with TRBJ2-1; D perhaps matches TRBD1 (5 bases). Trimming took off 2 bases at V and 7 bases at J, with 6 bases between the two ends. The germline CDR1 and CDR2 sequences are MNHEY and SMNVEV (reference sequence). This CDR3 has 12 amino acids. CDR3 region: CASSLTGNEQFF. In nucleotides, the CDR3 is TGTGCCAGCAGTTTAACAGGTAATGAGCAGTTCTTC.

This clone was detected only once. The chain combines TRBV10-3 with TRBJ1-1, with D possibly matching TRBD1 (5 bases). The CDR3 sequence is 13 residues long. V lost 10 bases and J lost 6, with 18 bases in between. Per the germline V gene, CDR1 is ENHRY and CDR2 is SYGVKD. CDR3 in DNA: TGTGCCAGCGGCGAGGGACTGTGGGCTGAAGCTTTCTTT. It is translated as CASGEGLWAEAFF.

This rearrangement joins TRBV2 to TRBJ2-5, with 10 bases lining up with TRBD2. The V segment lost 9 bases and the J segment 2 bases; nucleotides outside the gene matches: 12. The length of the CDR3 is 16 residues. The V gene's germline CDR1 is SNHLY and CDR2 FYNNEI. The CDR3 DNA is TGTGCCAGTAATCTTGGGCTAGCGGGGGAGCAAGAGACCCAGTACTTC. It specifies CASNLGLAGEQETQYF.

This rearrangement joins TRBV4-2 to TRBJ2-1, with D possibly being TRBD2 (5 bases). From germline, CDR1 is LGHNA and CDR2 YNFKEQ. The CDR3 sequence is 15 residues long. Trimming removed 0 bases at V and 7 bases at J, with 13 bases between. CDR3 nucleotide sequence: TGTGCCAGCAGCCAAGACGGCGGGCCGTATAATGAGCAGTTCTTC. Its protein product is CASSQDGGPYNEQFF.

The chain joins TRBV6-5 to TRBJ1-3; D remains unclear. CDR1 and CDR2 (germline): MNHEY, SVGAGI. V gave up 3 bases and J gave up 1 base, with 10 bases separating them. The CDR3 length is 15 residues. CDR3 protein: CASSYDPGSGNTIYF. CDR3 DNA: TGTGCCAGCAGTTATGACCCCGGGTCTGGAAACACCATATATTTT.

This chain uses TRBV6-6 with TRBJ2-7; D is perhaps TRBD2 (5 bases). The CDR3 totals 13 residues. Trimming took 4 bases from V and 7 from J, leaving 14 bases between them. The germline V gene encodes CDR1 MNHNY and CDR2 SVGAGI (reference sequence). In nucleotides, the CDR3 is TGTGCCAGCAGTTTGCAACTAGAGGGTGAGCAGTACTTC. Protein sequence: CASSLQLEGEQYF.

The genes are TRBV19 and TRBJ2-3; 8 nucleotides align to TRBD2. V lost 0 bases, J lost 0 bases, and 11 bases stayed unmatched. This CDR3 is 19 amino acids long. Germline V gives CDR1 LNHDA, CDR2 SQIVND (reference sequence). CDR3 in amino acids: CASSIDRDSGMISTDTQYF. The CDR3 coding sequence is TGTGCCAGTAGTATAGATCGGGATAGCGGGATGATTAGCACAGATACGCAGTATTTT.

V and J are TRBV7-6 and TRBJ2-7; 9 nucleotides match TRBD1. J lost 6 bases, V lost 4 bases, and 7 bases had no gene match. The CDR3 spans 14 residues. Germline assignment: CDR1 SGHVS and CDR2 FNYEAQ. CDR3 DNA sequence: TGTGCCAGCAGCTCGCGGACAGGGGCGGGCGAGCAGTACTTC. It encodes CASSSRTGAGEQYF.

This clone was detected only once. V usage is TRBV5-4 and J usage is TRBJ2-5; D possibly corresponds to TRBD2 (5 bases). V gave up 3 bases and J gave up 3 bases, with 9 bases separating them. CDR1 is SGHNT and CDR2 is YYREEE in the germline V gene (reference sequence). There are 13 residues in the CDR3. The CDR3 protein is CASSWVREETQYF. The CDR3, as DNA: TGTGCCAGCAGCTGGGTGCGGGAAGAGACCCAGTACTTC.

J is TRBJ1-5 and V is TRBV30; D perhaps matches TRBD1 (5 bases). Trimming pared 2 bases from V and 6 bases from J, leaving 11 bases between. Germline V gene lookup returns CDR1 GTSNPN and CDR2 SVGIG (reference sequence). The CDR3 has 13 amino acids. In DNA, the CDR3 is TGTGCCTGGAGTTTCAGGGAAGGTCAGCCCCAGCATTTT. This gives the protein CAWSFREGQPQHF.

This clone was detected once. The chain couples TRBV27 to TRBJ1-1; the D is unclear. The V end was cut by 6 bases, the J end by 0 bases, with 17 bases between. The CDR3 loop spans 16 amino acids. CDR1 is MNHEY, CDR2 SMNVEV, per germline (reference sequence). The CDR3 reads CASRRSWARMNTEAFF. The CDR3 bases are TGTGCCAGCAGAAGGTCTTGGGCCCGTATGAACACTGAAGCTTTCTTT.

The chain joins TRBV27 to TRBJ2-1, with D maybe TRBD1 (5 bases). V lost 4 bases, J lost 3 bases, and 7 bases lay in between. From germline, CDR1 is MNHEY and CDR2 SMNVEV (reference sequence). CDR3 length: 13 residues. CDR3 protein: CASSSDSYNEQFF. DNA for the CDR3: TGTGCCAGCAGTTCTGACAGCTACAATGAGCAGTTCTTC.

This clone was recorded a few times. The CDR3 is CASSFRVRVTGELFF. The CDR3 coding sequence is TGTGCCAGCAGCTTCAGGGTTCGGGTCACCGGGGAGCTGTTTTTT. The genes are TRBV11-1 and TRBJ2-2, with D possibly matching TRBD1 (5 bases). Germline V gives CDR1 SGHAT, CDR2 FQDESV (reference sequence). V was clipped by 3 bases and J by 4 bases, with 12 bases between them. The CDR3 is 15 residues long.